This T cell receptor (beta chain) was sequenced during a study of multiple sclerosis patients with progressive multifocal leukoencephalopathy. V lost 1 base and J lost 8, with 8 bases in between. Germline CDR1 reads SGHAT; CDR2 reads FQNNGV. The CDR3 consists of 13 residues. TCRdb's table, derived via immunoSEQ multiplex PCR, lists solely in-frame clones and lacks some. The table has about 28,000 clones, more than 75% seen once; the top ten hold under 1.2%. Time point: before natalizumab initiation. The sequence was obtained from a human donor with multiple sclerosis. The chain employs TRBV11-2 and TRBJ2-2; D might be TRBD1 (5 bases). Specimen: PBMCs. The CDR3 loop is CASSLVSGGELFF. CDR3 sequence (DNA): TGTGCCAGCAGCTTAGTTTCAGGGGGGGAGCTGTTTTTT.